A single sample gave rise to the 6 T cell receptor beta chains below, sequenced in a study of T cell repertoires in cytomegalovirus infection. MiXCR, run by TCRdb on the reads, gives a single entry per CDR3 protein. The repertoire holds 210,000 or so distinct CDR3 sequences, 5% to 8.5% seen once, with 5.5% to 6.5% in the top ten. The sample comprised PBMCs. These receptors were taken from a human donor in good health (CMV status not recorded). Some clones in this sample may be carry-over from other donors' samples.

There are many counts of this clonotype. This sequence joins TRBV11-2 and TRBJ2-3; possible D gene TRBD2, 5 bases. The germline CDR1 and CDR2 sequences are SGHAT and FQNNGV. The CDR3 length is 14 residues. V lost 5 bases and J 5 bases, leaving 14 bases between the germline ends. The CDR3 nucleotides are TGTGCCAGCAGCAAATTACATGGGAGAGATACGCAGTATTTT. This gives the protein CASSKLHGRDTQYF.

This clonotype was recorded many times. The rearrangement links TRBV19 to TRBJ1-4; D may be TRBD1 (5 bases). The germline V gene has CDR1 LNHDA and CDR2 SQIVND (reference sequence). V lost 5 bases and J 8 bases, leaving 18 bases between the germline ends. The CDR3 runs 15 residues. As DNA, the CDR3 is TGTGCCAGTAGTCTTGAGAGGGGCCCAAGAGAAAAACTGTTTTTT. Amino acids: CASSLERGPREKLFF.

At least ten counts were recorded for this clonotype. J is TRBJ1-1 and V is TRBV12-3 or TRBV12-4; unclear D gene. V was pared by 4 bases and J by 2 bases, with 5 bases between. The CDR3 sequence is 12 residues long. This CDR3 reads CASSYTNTEAFF. The CDR3 DNA sequence: TGTGCCAGCAGTTACACCAACACTGAAGCTTTCTTT.

Many counts were recorded for this clonotype. CDR3 loop: CSVEEAWDGTYGYTF. CDR3 coding DNA: TGCAGCGTTGAAGAGGCGTGGGACGGCACCTATGGCTACACCTTC. The rearrangement links TRBV29-1 to TRBJ1-2; tentative D call: TRBD1 (5 bases). The CDR3 has 15 amino acids. Germline CDR1 reads SQVTM; CDR2 reads ANQGSEA. V was pared by 0 bases and J by 4 bases, with 15 bases between.

The chain recombines TRBV20-1 with TRBJ2-7; 8 nucleotides agree with TRBD2. Germline V gene data show CDR1 as DFQATT and CDR2 as SNEGSKA (reference sequence). This CDR3 region has 15 residues. Trimming removed 3 bases from V and 3 bases from J; junction bases left unmatched: 10. CDR3 amino acids: CSASPAGAPNYEQYF. In DNA form, the CDR3 reads TGCAGTGCTAGCCCAGCGGGGGCCCCGAACTACGAGCAGTACTTC.

The chain couples TRBV2 to TRBJ1-2; the D is unclear. V shed 3 bases and J shed 7 bases, with 12 bases lying between them. CDR3 length: 13 residues. Germline-derived CDR1 and CDR2 are SNHLY and FYNNEI. CDR3 DNA: TGTGCCAGCAGTGATATCTTCGGCCTTGGCTACACCTTC. It translates to CASSDIFGLGYTF.